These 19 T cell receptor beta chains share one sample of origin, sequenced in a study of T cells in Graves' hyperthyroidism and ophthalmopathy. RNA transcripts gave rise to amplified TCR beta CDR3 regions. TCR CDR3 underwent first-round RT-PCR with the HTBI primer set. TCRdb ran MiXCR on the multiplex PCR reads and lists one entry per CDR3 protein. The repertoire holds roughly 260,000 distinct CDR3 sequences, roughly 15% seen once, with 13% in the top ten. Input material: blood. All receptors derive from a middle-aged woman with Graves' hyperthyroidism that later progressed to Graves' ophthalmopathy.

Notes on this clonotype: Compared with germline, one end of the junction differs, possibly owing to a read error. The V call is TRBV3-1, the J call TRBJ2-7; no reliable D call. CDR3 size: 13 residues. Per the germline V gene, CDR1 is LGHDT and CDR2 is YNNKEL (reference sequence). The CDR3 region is CASSQDTLGEEYF. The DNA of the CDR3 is TGTGCCAGCAGCCAAGATACCCTAGGCGAGGAGTACTTC.

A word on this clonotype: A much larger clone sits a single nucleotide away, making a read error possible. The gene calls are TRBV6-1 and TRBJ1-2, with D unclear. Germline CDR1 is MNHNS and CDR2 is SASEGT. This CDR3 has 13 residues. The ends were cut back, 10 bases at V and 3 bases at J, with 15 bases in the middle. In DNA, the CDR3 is TGTGCCACCGAGCCGGGGTGGCACTATGGCTACACCTTC. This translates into CATEPGWHYGYTF.

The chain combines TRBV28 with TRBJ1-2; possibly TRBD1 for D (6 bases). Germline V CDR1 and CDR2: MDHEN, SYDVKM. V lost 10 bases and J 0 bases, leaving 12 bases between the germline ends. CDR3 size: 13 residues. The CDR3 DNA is TGTGCCATCTCCGCAGGGGCTAACTATGGCTACACCTTC. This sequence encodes CAISAGANYGYTF.

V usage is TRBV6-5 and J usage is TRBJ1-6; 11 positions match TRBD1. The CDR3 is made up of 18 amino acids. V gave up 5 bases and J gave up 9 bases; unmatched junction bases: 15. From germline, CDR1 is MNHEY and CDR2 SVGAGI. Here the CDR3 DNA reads TGTGCCAGCAGTCACCATCACGGGACAGGGGGAAGAAGTTCACCCCTCCACTTT. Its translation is CASSHHHGTGGRSSPLHF.

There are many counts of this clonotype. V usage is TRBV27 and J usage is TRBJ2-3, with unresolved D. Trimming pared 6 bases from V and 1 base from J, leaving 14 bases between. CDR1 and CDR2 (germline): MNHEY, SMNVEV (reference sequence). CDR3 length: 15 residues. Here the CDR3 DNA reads TGTGCCAGCAGGTACAGTTTAAGCGGCACAGATACGCAGTATTTT. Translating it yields CASRYSLSGTDTQYF.

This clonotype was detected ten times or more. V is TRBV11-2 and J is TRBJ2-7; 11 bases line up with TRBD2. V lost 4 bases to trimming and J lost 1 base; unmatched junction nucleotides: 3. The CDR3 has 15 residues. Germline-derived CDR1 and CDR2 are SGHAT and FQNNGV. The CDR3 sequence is CASSSRLAGSYEQYF. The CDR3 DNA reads TGTGCCAGCAGCTCCAGACTAGCGGGATCCTACGAGCAGTACTTC.

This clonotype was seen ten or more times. The DNA of the CDR3 is TGTGCCAGCAGCGCACAGGGCTCTGGAAACACCATATATTTT. Translated, it gives CASSAQGSGNTIYF. The chain joins TRBV3-1 to TRBJ1-3, with a weak D call TRBD1 (6 bases). The CDR3 length is 14 residues. Germline assignment: CDR1 LGHDT and CDR2 YNNKEL (reference sequence). With 5 bases removed from V and 0 bases from J, the gap between germline ends came to 8 bases.

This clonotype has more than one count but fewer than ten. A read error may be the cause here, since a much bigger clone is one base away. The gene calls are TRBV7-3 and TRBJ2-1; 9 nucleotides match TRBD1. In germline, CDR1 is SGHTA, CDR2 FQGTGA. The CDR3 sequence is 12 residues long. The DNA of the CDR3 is TGTGCCTGCAGCCCTACAGGGGGCAGGCAGTTCTTC. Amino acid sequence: CACSPTGGRQFF.

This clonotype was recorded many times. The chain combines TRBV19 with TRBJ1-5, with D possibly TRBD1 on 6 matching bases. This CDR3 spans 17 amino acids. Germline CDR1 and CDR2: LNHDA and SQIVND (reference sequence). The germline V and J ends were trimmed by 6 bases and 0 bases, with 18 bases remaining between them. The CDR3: CASRSQPGAYSNQPQHF. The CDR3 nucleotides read TGTGCCAGTAGATCCCAGCCAGGGGCTTATAGCAATCAGCCCCAGCATTTT.

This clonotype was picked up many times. CDR3 sequence: CASSYDTYSGSQETQYF. In DNA form, the CDR3 reads TGTGCCAGCAGTTACGACACCTACAGCGGATCTCAAGAGACCCAGTACTTC. The chain couples TRBV6-5 to TRBJ2-5; possible D gene TRBD2, 5 bases. CDR3 length: 17 residues. V lost 2 bases and J 2 bases, leaving 18 bases between the germline ends. Germline loops: CDR1 MNHEY, CDR2 SVGAGI.

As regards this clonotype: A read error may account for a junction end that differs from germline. The CDR3 bases are TGTGCGAGCAGTTCCTTGGGCTCCCGCAATCAGCCCCAGCATTTT. It is translated as CASSSLGSRNQPQHF. V gene TRBV6-2 or TRBV6-3 combines with J gene TRBJ1-5; D uncertain. CDR3 length: 15 residues. Germline V gene lookup returns CDR1 MNHEY and CDR2 SVGEGT.

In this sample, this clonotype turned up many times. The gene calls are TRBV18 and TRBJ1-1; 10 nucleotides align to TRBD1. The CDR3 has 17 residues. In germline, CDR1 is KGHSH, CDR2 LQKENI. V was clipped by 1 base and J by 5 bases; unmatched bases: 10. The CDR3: CASSPHTIGQGETEAFF. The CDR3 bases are TGTGCCAGCTCACCACATACGATAGGACAGGGGGAAACTGAAGCTTTCTTT.

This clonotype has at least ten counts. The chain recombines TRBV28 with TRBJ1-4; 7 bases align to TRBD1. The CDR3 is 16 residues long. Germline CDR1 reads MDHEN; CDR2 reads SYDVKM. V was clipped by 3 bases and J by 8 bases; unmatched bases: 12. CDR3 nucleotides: TGTGCCAGCAGTTTTTCGACAGGGACAGCGGGGGAAAAACTGTTTTTT. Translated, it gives CASSFSTGTAGEKLFF.

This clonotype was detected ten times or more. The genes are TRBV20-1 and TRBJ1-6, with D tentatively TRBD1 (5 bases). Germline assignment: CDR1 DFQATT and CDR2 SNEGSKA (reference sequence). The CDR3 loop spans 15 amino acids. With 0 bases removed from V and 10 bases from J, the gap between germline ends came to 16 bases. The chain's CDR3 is CSARDVMGTLSPLHF. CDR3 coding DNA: TGCAGTGCTAGAGATGTGATGGGGACCCTGTCACCCCTCCACTTT.

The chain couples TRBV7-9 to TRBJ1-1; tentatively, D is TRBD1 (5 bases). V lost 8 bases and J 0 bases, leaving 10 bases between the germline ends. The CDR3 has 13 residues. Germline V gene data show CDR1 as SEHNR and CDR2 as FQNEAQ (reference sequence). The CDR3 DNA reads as TGTGCCAGCGCGGACATCATGAACACTGAAGCTTTCTTT. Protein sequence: CASADIMNTEAFF.

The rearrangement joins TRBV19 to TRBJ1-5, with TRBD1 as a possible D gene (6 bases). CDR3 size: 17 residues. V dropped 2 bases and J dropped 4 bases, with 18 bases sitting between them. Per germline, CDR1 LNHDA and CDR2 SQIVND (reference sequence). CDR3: CASSISPWTVRNQPQHF. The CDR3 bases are TGTGCCAGTAGTATAAGCCCATGGACAGTCCGGAATCAGCCCCAGCATTTT.

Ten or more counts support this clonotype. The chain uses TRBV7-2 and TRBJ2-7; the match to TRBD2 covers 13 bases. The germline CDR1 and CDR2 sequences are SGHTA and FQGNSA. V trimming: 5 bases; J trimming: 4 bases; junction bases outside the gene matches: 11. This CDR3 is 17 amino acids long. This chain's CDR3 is CASSIGLAGAEGYEQYF. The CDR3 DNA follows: TGTGCCAGCAGCATCGGACTAGCGGGGGCGGAGGGGTACGAGCAGTACTTC.

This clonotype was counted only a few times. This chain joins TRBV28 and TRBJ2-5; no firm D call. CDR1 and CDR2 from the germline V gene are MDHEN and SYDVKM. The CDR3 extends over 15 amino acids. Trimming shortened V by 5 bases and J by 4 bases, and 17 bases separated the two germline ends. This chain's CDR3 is CASSASGRLSETQYF. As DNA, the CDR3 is TGTGCCAGCAGTGCCTCGGGCAGATTATCAGAGACCCAGTACTTC.

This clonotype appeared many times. The CDR3 reads CASSLAGGTAKNIQYF. CDR3 coding DNA: TGCGCCAGCAGCTTGGCCGGGGGGACAGCCAAAAACATTCAGTACTTC. V is TRBV5-1 and J is TRBJ2-4; 7 bases map to TRBD2. Germline CDR1 is SGHRS and CDR2 is YFSETQ. The CDR3 contains 16 residues. V was pared by 0 bases and J by 0 bases, with 3 bases of the junction left unmatched.